These 29 T cell receptor beta chains share one sample of origin, sequenced in a study of T-cell memory formation after mild COVID-19. From the 5' RACE reads, TCRdb called clonotypes with MiXCR, one entry per CDR3 protein. This repertoire shows 300,000 to 350,000 distinct CDR3 sequences, just under 20% found once; its top ten account for over 20%. The sample was PBMCs or a T cell subset sorted from them (not recorded which). The source is a young man who had mild COVID-19 (a few samples of this study predate the infection). Cell type and time point are not known.

The chain is built from TRBV30 and TRBJ1-1; no reliable D call. The CDR3 is 13 residues long. Deletions cut 2 bases from V and 1 base from J, with 8 bases between. In germline, CDR1 is GTSNPN, CDR2 SVGIG (reference sequence). CDR3 loop: CAWSLSGNTEAFF. Here the CDR3 DNA reads TGTGCCTGGAGTCTTTCCGGGAACACTGAAGCTTTCTTT.

In its sample, this clonotype was seen many times. V usage is TRBV18 and J usage is TRBJ1-1; D is uncertain. Germline CDR1 reads KGHSH; CDR2 reads LQKENI. V was shortened by 5 bases and J by 1 base, with 8 bases between the two germline ends. CDR3 size: 13 residues. The CDR3 region is CASSDQANTEAFF. The CDR3 DNA is TGTGCCAGCTCAGACCAGGCGAACACTGAAGCTTTCTTT.

The chain combines TRBV27 with TRBJ1-6, with TRBD1 as a possible D gene (6 bases). The CDR3 length is 15 residues. Germline CDR1 MNHEY, CDR2 SMNVEV (reference sequence). Trimming stripped 3 bases from V and 9 bases from J, with 15 bases between. CDR3 sequence: CASSLGGLAGSPLHF. CDR3 coding DNA: TGTGCCAGCAGTTTGGGGGGCCTCGCCGGTTCACCCCTCCACTTT.

This clonotype showed up just once. In DNA form, the CDR3 reads TGTGCCACCCCGGGGGCAGATGGCTACACCTTC. This codes for CATPGADGYTF. V and J are TRBV6-2 or TRBV6-3 and TRBJ1-2; D may be TRBD1 (6 bases). CDR1 MNHEY and CDR2 SVGEGT come from the germline V gene. Trimming cost V 10 bases and J 6 bases, with 12 bases left between them. This CDR3 has 11 amino acids.

This clonotype was seen only once. The chain uses TRBV11-2 and TRBJ2-1, with 8 bases that match TRBD1. Looked up from germline, CDR1 is SGHAT and CDR2 is FQNNGV. The CDR3 contains 13 residues. Trimming at V came to 5 bases and at J to 8 bases, leaving 5 bases not matched to a gene. Here the CDR3 DNA reads TGTGCCAGCAGCGGCGACAGGGGCTATGAGCAGTTCTTC. This encodes CASSGDRGYEQFF. The complete variable domain, with remaining parts taken from reference TRBV11-2 and TRBJ2-1, reads EAGVAQSPRYKIIEKRQSVAFWCNPISGHATLYWYQQILGQGPKLLIQFQNNGVVDDSQLPKDRFSAERLKGVDSTLKIQPAKLEDSAVYLCASSGDRGYEQFFGPGTRLTVL.

This clonotype was found a few times. The chain carries TRBV5-1 and TRBJ2-7; no firm D call. Trimming stripped 0 bases from V and 5 bases from J, with 6 bases between. The CDR3 sequence is 12 residues long. Germline V CDR1 and CDR2: SGHRS, YFSETQ. CDR3 sequence reads: CASSLGLHEQYV. In nucleotides, the CDR3 is TGCGCCAGCAGCTTGGGTCTCCACGAGCAGTACGTC.

This clonotype was detected many times. The chain combines TRBV7-2 with TRBJ1-1, with a possible D match to TRBD1 (6 bases). Germline lookup yields CDR1 SGHTA and CDR2 FQGNSA. The ends were cut back, 0 bases at V and 11 bases at J, with 13 bases in the middle. CDR3 length: 13 residues. CDR3 loop: CASSLAPGVGAFF. The DNA for the CDR3 is TGTGCCAGCAGCTTAGCCCCAGGGGTGGGTGCTTTCTTT.

This clonotype was seen at least ten times. The V and J genes are TRBV7-9 and TRBJ1-2; unclear D gene. Germline assignment: CDR1 SEHNR and CDR2 FQNEAQ (reference sequence). This CDR3 has 15 amino acids. V lost 1 base to trimming and J lost 3 bases, with 12 bases between them. The DNA for the CDR3 is TGTGCCAGCAGCTTAGGAGCAACAGCGTACTATGGCTACACCTTC. Protein sequence: CASSLGATAYYGYTF.

Only a few counts were recorded for this clonotype. J is TRBJ2-3 and V is TRBV29-1; D call uncertain. The germline V gene has CDR1 SQVTM and CDR2 ANQGSEA. The CDR3 has 11 amino acids. The V gene lost 8 bases and the J gene lost 3 bases, with 9 bases spanning the gap. CDR3 nucleotide sequence: TGCAGCTTGCGAAGGACAGATACGCAGTATTTT. It is translated as CSLRRTDTQYF.

This clonotype was counted only a few times. The rearrangement links TRBV24-1 to TRBJ2-7; 10 nucleotides align to TRBD1. The V gene end was trimmed by 4 bases and the J gene end by 5 bases; junction bases not matched to a gene: 7. CDR3 size: 15 residues. CDR1 and CDR2 (germline): KGHDR, SFDVKD. The CDR3 spells CATSDPGTGDNEQYF. The CDR3 bases are TGTGCCACCAGTGACCCAGGGACAGGGGACAACGAGCAGTACTTC.

This clonotype appeared a few times. The CDR3 here is CSAGRAGTDTQYF. For the CDR3, the DNA is TGCAGCGCGGGGAGGGCTGGCACAGATACGCAGTATTTT. This sequence joins TRBV20-1 and TRBJ2-3, with 7 nucleotides matching TRBD2. Germline loops: CDR1 DFQATT, CDR2 SNEGSKA (reference sequence). CDR3 length: 13 amino acids.

This chain joins TRBV4-3 and TRBJ1-2; D might be TRBD1 (5 bases). Germline V gives CDR1 LGHNA, CDR2 YSLEER. The CDR3 runs 15 residues. V was cut by 4 bases and J by 2 bases, with 14 bases left in between. Written as DNA, the CDR3 is TGCGCCAGCAGCCGCACAACGGCAGGGAACTATGGCTACACCTTC. Its protein product is CASSRTTAGNYGYTF.

The genes are TRBV18 and TRBJ2-6; a weak D match, TRBD2 (5 bases). The CDR3 is 14 residues long. Trimming took off 2 bases at V and 3 bases at J, with 5 bases between the two ends. The germline gives CDR1 KGHSH, CDR2 LQKENI. The chain's CDR3 is CASSPEGGANVLTF. The CDR3 DNA sequence: TGTGCCAGCTCACCAGAGGGTGGGGCCAACGTCCTGACTTTC.

The chain carries TRBV6-2 or TRBV6-3 and TRBJ1-2; D uncertain. Trimming cost V 10 bases and J 2 bases, with 5 bases left between them. Germline V gene sequence: CDR1 MNHEY, CDR2 SVGEGT. The CDR3 extends over 10 amino acids. The CDR3 reads CATFNYGYTF. The DNA of the CDR3 is TGTGCCACCTTCAACTATGGCTACACCTTC.

This clonotype showed up just a few times. The gene calls are TRBV6-6 and TRBJ2-6; D gene uncertain. V was cut by 6 bases and J by 9 bases, with 15 bases left in between. CDR3 length: 14 residues. Germline assignment: CDR1 MNHNY and CDR2 SVGAGI (reference sequence). CDR3 loop: CASRPASLGNVLTF. CDR3 in DNA: TGTGCCAGCAGGCCCGCGAGTTTGGGCAACGTCCTGACTTTC.

This clonotype has more than one count but fewer than ten. The rearrangement joins TRBV9 to TRBJ2-5, with D perhaps matching TRBD1 (5 bases). Germline V gene sequence: CDR1 SGDLS, CDR2 YYNGEE. V gave up 4 bases and J gave up 8 bases, with 18 bases separating them. The CDR3 length is 14 residues. For the CDR3, the DNA is TGTGCCAGCAGCCCCCGTGGGGCCACCCCTACCCAGTACTTC. It yields the protein CASSPRGATPTQYF.

This clonotype has a handful of counts. V is TRBV2 and J is TRBJ2-4; D unclear. This CDR3 contains 14 residues. Germline CDR1 is SNHLY and CDR2 is FYNNEI. Trimming cost V 6 bases and J 0 bases, with 9 bases left between them. The CDR3 bases are TGTGCCAGCAGAGCAAGTCTAGCCAAAAACATTCAGTACTTC. It encodes CASRASLAKNIQYF.

The gene calls are TRBV7-2 and TRBJ2-3; D is possibly TRBD2 (7 bases). V was clipped by 7 bases and J by 1 base, with 15 bases between them. The CDR3 runs 15 residues. Germline V gene sequence: CDR1 SGHTA, CDR2 FQGNSA. CDR3 sequence: CASKEGGERTDTQYF. The DNA of the CDR3 is TGTGCCAGCAAGGAGGGGGGGGAGCGCACAGATACGCAGTATTTT.

This clonotype showed up just once. This rearrangement joins TRBV7-8 to TRBJ1-4, with 7 bases lining up with TRBD1. V dropped 5 bases and J dropped 5; count of bases not matched to a gene: 8. The CDR3 is 15 residues long. Germline CDR1 reads SGHVS; CDR2 reads FQNEAQ. As DNA, the CDR3 is TGTGCCAGCAGCAAAGGGACAGCCCACAATGAAAAACTGTTTTTT. Translating gives CASSKGTAHNEKLFF.

In the case of this clonotype: The junction and the germline gene differ at one end; a read error may be behind it. V gene TRBV19 combines with J gene TRBJ1-1; D not certain. The CDR3 length is 13 residues. Germline-derived CDR1 and CDR2 are LNHDA and SQIVND (reference sequence). CDR3 region: CASTYPGKPEAFF. DNA for the CDR3: TGTGCCAGTACCTACCCTGGGAAACCTGAGGCTTTCTTT.

This clonotype was counted ten times or more. CDR3 residues: CASSLRDVETQYF. The CDR3, as DNA: TGTGCCAGCAGCTTAAGGGATGTCGAGACCCAGTACTTC. The rearrangement links TRBV7-6 to TRBJ2-5; D gene uncertain. Trimming took off 2 bases at V and 5 bases at J, with 9 bases between the two ends. CDR3 length: 13 amino acids. Germline V lookup: CDR1 SGHVS, CDR2 FNYEAQ.

This clonotype was observed a few times. One end of the junction fails to match germline, which may point to a read error. V gene TRBV27 combines with J gene TRBJ2-1; 8 bases agree with TRBD1. The germline gives CDR1 MNHEY, CDR2 SMNVEV (reference sequence). CDR3 length: 11 amino acids. CDR3 sequence reads: CASGQGTERFF. The CDR3 nucleotides read TGTGCCAGCGGACAGGGAACCGAGCGGTTCTTC.

This sequence joins TRBV9 and TRBJ2-7; weak D call: TRBD2 (5 bases). V was pared by 3 bases and J by 6 bases, with 19 bases between. Germline assignment: CDR1 SGDLS and CDR2 YYNGEE. CDR3 size: 15 residues. CDR3 residues: CASSARGDGFSEQYF. CDR3 DNA: TGTGCCAGCAGCGCCCGGGGAGACGGATTTAGCGAGCAGTACTTC.

This clonotype was counted ten times or more. The chain has TRBV7-2 and TRBJ2-3, with 7 bases fitting TRBD1. The CDR3 has 15 amino acids. Trimming at V came to 6 bases and at J to 4 bases, leaving 10 bases not matched to a gene. Germline V CDR1 and CDR2: SGHTA, FQGNSA. The CDR3 here is CASSETRGTADTQYF. The CDR3 DNA follows: TGTGCCAGCAGTGAGACCAGGGGGACCGCAGATACGCAGTATTTT.

V and J are TRBV20-1 and TRBJ2-7; weak D call: TRBD2 (6 bases). This CDR3 comprises 13 residues. V gave up 0 bases and J gave up 7 bases, with 13 bases separating them. The germline CDR1 and CDR2 sequences are DFQATT and SNEGSKA (reference sequence). The DNA for the CDR3 is TGCAGTGCTAGAGAAGGCGTTGGGGGGGAGCAGTACGTC. It translates to CSAREGVGGEQYV.

In this sample, this clonotype turned up a few times. This chain joins TRBV12-3 or TRBV12-4 and TRBJ2-3; D not resolved. Trimming shortened V by 5 bases and J by 2 bases, and 8 bases separated the two germline ends. The CDR3 runs to 13 residues. DNA of the CDR3: TGTGCCAGCAGTCCTCTCGCCACAGATACGCAGTATTTT. As protein: CASSPLATDTQYF.

The chain links TRBV4-3 to TRBJ2-2; no clear D gene. The CDR3 extends over 16 amino acids. Germline V gene lookup returns CDR1 LGHNA and CDR2 YSLEER. V lost 1 base and J lost 3, with 12 bases in between. CDR3 sequence: CASSQVRLDYTGELFF. CDR3 in DNA: TGCGCCAGCAGCCAAGTGCGGCTAGACTACACCGGGGAGCTGTTTTTT.

The V and J genes are TRBV5-1 and TRBJ2-3; 9 nucleotides line up with TRBD1. The CDR3 has 16 amino acids. The V gene's germline CDR1 is SGHRS and CDR2 YFSETQ. Unmatched junction bases numbered 15, after V lost 7 bases and J lost 6 bases. The CDR3 DNA follows: TGCGCCAGCTCCCCTCAATCCGGGACAGGGTTCGATACGCAGTATTTT. Translating gives CASSPQSGTGFDTQYF. Based on the CDR3 plus reference TRBV5-1 and TRBJ2-3, the full variable domain is KAGVTQTPRYLIKTRGQQVTLSCSPISGHRSVSWYQQTPGQGLQFLFEYFSETQRNKGNFPGRFSGRQFSNSRSEMNVSTLELGDSALYLCASSPQSGTGFDTQYFGPGTRLTVL.

The chain is built from TRBV6-6 and TRBJ2-2; D may be TRBD1 (6 bases). Germline V lookup: CDR1 MNHNY, CDR2 SVGAGI (reference sequence). The CDR3 extends over 16 amino acids. Trimming removed 6 bases from V and 4 bases from J, with 18 bases in between. The CDR3 DNA reads as TGTGCCAGCAGGACCGCCCGGACAGCCGCCACCGGGGAGCTGTTTTTT. It encodes CASRTARTAATGELFF.